Listed below are T cell receptor beta chains from one sample, sequenced in a study of blood T cell repertoires in COVID-19. TCRdb's copy holds only in-frame clones and misses some; the assay was immunoSEQ multiplex PCR. The repertoire has 250,000 to 300,000 clones, 90% of them found once; the top ten carry 1.1%. Sequenced input: PBMCs or T cells enriched from blood (not recorded which). These receptors all stem from a woman aged 30 to 39 who had recovered from COVID-19. Each CDR3 is given with its conserved first and last residue. The D gene is left open where the match is weak. Clone size is given for some rows only: seen once, a few or many times, or a class if the clone is expanded.

d_call | j_call | clone_size | cdr3_length | v_call | cdr3_aa | cdr3_nt
NA | TRBJ2-7 | NA | 14 | TRBV7-9 | CASSLGDRSYEQYF | TGTGCCAGCAGCTTAGGTGACAGATCCTACGAGCAGTACTTC
TRBD1 | TRBJ1-1 | NA | 15 | TRBV5-1 | CASSLAGNRGTEAFF | TGCGCCAGCAGCTTGGCCGGGAACAGGGGCACTGAAGCTTTCTTT
TRBD2 | TRBJ2-7 | few | 13 | TRBV6-5 | CASWASGSYEQYF | TGTGCCAGCTGGGCTAGCGGGAGCTACGAGCAGTACTTC
TRBD2 | TRBJ2-3 | NA | 14 | TRBV11-3 | CASSALAGSDTQYF | TGTGCCAGCAGCGCCTTAGCGGGTTCAGATACGCAGTATTTT
NA | TRBJ2-1 | NA | 14 | TRBV28 | CASYPGTAYNEQFF | TGTGCCTCCTACCCCGGGACTGCCTACAATGAGCAGTTCTTC
NA | TRBJ2-1 | NA | 15 | TRBV24-1 | CATSERQVGYNEQFF | TGTGCCACCAGTGAGCGACAGGTTGGGTACAATGAGCAGTTCTTC
TRBD2 | TRBJ2-1 | NA | 15 | TRBV10-3 | CAISESGGSYNEQFF | TGTGCCATCAGTGAGTCGGGGGGGTCCTACAATGAGCAGTTCTTC
TRBD2 | TRBJ2-7 | NA | 11 | TRBV28 | CASSGRYEQYF | TGTGCCAGCAGCGGGAGGTACGAGCAGTACTTC
TRBD2 | TRBJ2-2 | NA | 16 | TRBV30 | CAWSVSYGRAAGELFF | TGTGCCTGGAGTGTAAGTTACGGGAGGGCCGCCGGGGAGCTGTTTTTT
NA | TRBJ1-3 | few | 12 | TRBV29-1 | CSVLSSGNTIYF | TGCAGCGTTCTCAGCTCTGGAAACACCATATATTTT
TRBD2 | TRBJ2-2 | NA | 15 | TRBV2 | CASRSGRGDTGELFF | TGTGCCAGTCGTAGCGGGAGGGGGGACACCGGGGAGCTGTTTTTT
NA | TRBJ2-7 | NA | 12 | TRBV2 | CASRGGRDQQYF | TGTGCCAGCAGAGGAGGACGAGATCAGCAGTACTTC
NA | TRBJ1-1 | NA | 20 | TRBV21-1 | CASRKRTGPVYSPMNTEAFF | TGTGCCAGCAGAAAGAGGACAGGCCCCGTATATTCACCTATGAACACTGAAGCTTTCTTT
NA | TRBJ2-5 | NA | 13 | TRBV29-1 | CSAQRGTGETQYF | TGCAGCGCCCAGAGGGGGACGGGAGAGACCCAGTACTTC
NA | TRBJ2-7 | NA | 15 | TRBV5-4 | CASSLLPAGGYEQYF | TGTGCCAGCAGCTTGCTGCCAGCGGGCGGCTACGAGCAGTACTTC
TRBD1 | TRBJ2-3 | NA | 14 | TRBV19 | CASSRDRSTDTQYF | TGTGCCAGTAGTAGGGACAGGAGCACAGATACGCAGTATTTT
TRBD1 | TRBJ2-7 | NA | 14 | TRBV6-5 | CASSYRQGAYEQYF | TGTGCCAGCAGTTACCGGCAGGGGGCCTACGAGCAGTACTTC
TRBD2 | TRBJ2-1 | NA | 16 | TRBV9 | CASSVVDSGVLYEQFF | TGTGCCAGCAGCGTAGTGGATAGCGGGGTTTTATATGAGCAGTTCTTC